This T cell receptor (beta chain) was sequenced for a study of blood T cell repertoires in COVID-19. V was clipped by 6 bases and J by 6 bases; unmatched bases: 12. The CDR3 is 15 residues long. In germline, CDR1 is SNHLY, CDR2 FYNNEI. The protocol was immunoSEQ multiplex PCR, while the TCRdb copy is restricted to in-frame clones and leaves out a portion. This sample has 95,000 to 150,000 clones; approximately 80% occur once, and the top ten carry 3.5% to 5.5%. The TCR originated in a woman in her seventies with acute or convalescent COVID-19. The sample consisted of peripheral blood. The rearrangement links TRBV2 to TRBJ1-2; 8 positions match TRBD1. The CDR3 here is CASRRTFQGADGYTF. The CDR3 DNA follows: TGTGCCAGCAGGCGTACGTTTCAGGGGGCAGATGGCTACACCTTC.